The 20 T cell receptor beta chains below come from one sample, sequenced in a study of blood T cell repertoires in COVID-19. This table comes from immunoSEQ multiplex PCR, and its TCRdb copy is limited to in-frame clones, with some not included. Found here are approximately 350,000 clones, less than 90% of them singletons; the top ten hold roughly 7.1%. Sequencing was performed on peripheral blood. The source is a woman aged 60-75 years with COVID-19, enrolled during active disease.

The chain links TRBV10-1 to TRBJ1-2; D not resolved. CDR1 is WNHNN, CDR2 SYGVQD, per germline (reference sequence). Trimming pared 8 bases from V and 2 bases from J, leaving 15 bases between. CDR3 length: 14 amino acids. The CDR3 protein is CASPAPRRNYGYTF. The DNA for the CDR3 is TGCGCCAGCCCGGCCCCGAGGCGAAACTATGGCTACACCTTC.

This clone was found once. This sequence joins TRBV18 and TRBJ1-1, with TRBD1 matching 7 bases. Trimming cost V 6 bases and J 3 bases; bases outside gene matches: 4. CDR1 and CDR2 (germline): KGHSH, LQKENI. The CDR3 extends over 13 amino acids. CDR3 sequence: CASSTGSDTEAFF. Written as DNA, the CDR3 is TGTGCCAGCTCGACAGGGTCGGACACTGAAGCTTTCTTT.

This sequence joins TRBV3-1 (or the pseudogene TRBV3-2) and TRBJ1-1; 10 bases match TRBD1. V was pared by 1 base and J by 6 bases, with 8 bases of the junction left unmatched. This CDR3 spans 16 amino acids. Germline V gene sequence: CDR1 LGHDT, CDR2 YNNKEL (reference sequence). The CDR3 reads CASSQADLTGGAEAFF. DNA of the CDR3: TGTGCCAGCAGCCAAGCCGATCTGACAGGGGGCGCTGAAGCTTTCTTT.

The chain carries TRBV5-1 and TRBJ2-1, with 11 bases that match TRBD2. From germline, CDR1 is SGHRS and CDR2 YFSETQ. V shed 3 bases and J 4 bases; nucleotides not matched to a gene: 9. The CDR3 covers 17 residues. CDR3 amino acids: CASSWPLAGGRYNEQFF. The CDR3 DNA reads as TGCGCCAGCAGCTGGCCCCTAGCGGGGGGCCGGTACAATGAGCAGTTCTTC.

The gene calls are TRBV4-1 and TRBJ2-2; no clear D. V was trimmed by 2 bases and J by 7 bases, leaving 11 bases between them. This CDR3 is built from 14 residues. CDR1 is MGHRA, CDR2 YSYEKL, per germline. CDR3 nucleotide sequence: TGCGCCAGCAGCCAACCGGGTTCGCGCGGGGAGCTGTTTTTT. Its protein is CASSQPGSRGELFF.

The V call is TRBV7-2, the J call TRBJ2-1, with 8 bases lining up with TRBD2. Germline V gives CDR1 SGHTA, CDR2 FQGNSA. V lost 0 bases to trimming and J lost 7 bases; unmatched junction nucleotides: 5. The CDR3 contains 15 residues. CDR3 sequence: CASSLAAGAQNEQFF. The CDR3, as DNA: TGTGCCAGCAGCTTAGCAGCGGGGGCCCAAAATGAGCAGTTCTTC.

The rearrangement uses TRBV9 and TRBJ2-1; 13 bases are shared with TRBD2. This CDR3 spans 16 amino acids. Germline V lookup: CDR1 SGDLS, CDR2 YYNGEE. J was trimmed by 7 bases and V by 3 bases; bases with no gene match: 7. The CDR3 is CASSETSGGAKNEQFF. The CDR3, as DNA: TGTGCCAGCAGCGAAACTAGCGGGGGGGCCAAGAATGAGCAGTTCTTC.

CDR3 sequence (DNA): TGCGCCAGCAGTTCTAGCTTGGGCACAGATACGCAGTATTTT. Translating it yields CASSSSLGTDTQYF. The chain employs TRBV10-2 and TRBJ2-3; possibly TRBD2 for D (5 bases). Deletions cut 5 bases from V and 1 base from J, with 10 bases between. The V gene's germline CDR1 is WSHSY and CDR2 SAAADI. The CDR3 contains 14 residues.

V usage is TRBV19 and J usage is TRBJ2-1, with 7 bases aligning to TRBD2. The CDR3 covers 16 residues. CDR1 LNHDA and CDR2 SQIVND come from the germline V gene (reference sequence). The V gene end was trimmed by 3 bases and the J gene end by 7 bases; junction bases not matched to a gene: 12. CDR3 amino acids: CASSISPWAGENEQFF. CDR3 bases: TGTGCCAGTAGTATCTCCCCTTGGGCGGGGGAGAATGAGCAGTTCTTC.

V usage is TRBV5-4 and J usage is TRBJ1-3; 8 bases match TRBD1. Germline lookup yields CDR1 SGHNT and CDR2 YYREEE (reference sequence). This CDR3 has 14 residues. V trimming: 4 bases; J trimming: 5 bases; junction bases outside the gene matches: 5. The CDR3 region has the DNA TGTGCCAGCAGCGGACAGGGAAATAGAAACACCATATATTTT. Translated, it gives CASSGQGNRNTIYF.

Only one count was recorded for this clone. V usage is TRBV7-2 and J usage is TRBJ1-1, with D possibly matching TRBD1 (5 bases). This CDR3 has 14 residues. The V and J ends lost 5 bases and 1 base respectively, with 11 bases between them. Germline V gene sequence: CDR1 SGHTA, CDR2 FQGNSA. CDR3 region: CASSPQTANTEAFF. In DNA form, the CDR3 reads TGTGCCAGCAGCCCCCAGACAGCGAACACTGAAGCTTTCTTT.

This clone was detected once. The V call is TRBV27, the J call TRBJ1-1, with TRBD1 matching over 7 bases. The J segment lost 2 bases and the V segment lost 3 bases, leaving 6 bases of the junction unmatched. Per the germline V gene, CDR1 is MNHEY and CDR2 is SMNVEV (reference sequence). CDR3 size: 15 residues. The CDR3 coding sequence is TGTGCCAGCAGTTTGTCCGACAGGGCAAACACTGAAGCTTTCTTT. Translating it yields CASSLSDRANTEAFF.

The rearrangement joins TRBV9 to TRBJ2-3, with 9 bases aligning to TRBD2. V gave up 2 bases and J gave up 6 bases; unmatched junction bases: 13. CDR3 length equals 17 residues. Germline CDR1 SGDLS, CDR2 YYNGEE. This CDR3 is CASSVPPAAGGLDTQYF. Here the CDR3 DNA reads TGTGCCAGCAGCGTCCCCCCCGCAGCGGGGGGCCTTGATACGCAGTATTTT.

The chain recombines TRBV7-8 with TRBJ1-1; D might be TRBD1 (5 bases). CDR1 SGHVS and CDR2 FQNEAQ come from the germline V gene. This CDR3 region has 14 residues. V was clipped by 5 bases and J by 4 bases, with 14 bases between them. CDR3 sequence reads: CASSTQGSSTEAFF. In nucleotides, the CDR3 is TGTGCCAGCAGCACGCAGGGCTCGAGCACTGAAGCTTTCTTT.

The chain recombines TRBV9 with TRBJ1-2; D might be TRBD1 (6 bases). The V end was cut by 3 bases, the J end by 2 bases, with 14 bases between. The CDR3 extends over 15 amino acids. CDR1 and CDR2 (germline): SGDLS, YYNGEE. For the CDR3, the DNA is TGTGCCAGCAGCGCCCTTAGTGGGGGCAACTATGGCTACACCTTC. It is translated as CASSALSGGNYGYTF.

The rearrangement uses TRBV12-5 and TRBJ2-7; a weak D match, TRBD2 (5 bases). V was clipped by 6 bases and J by 2 bases, with 11 bases between them. The CDR3 totals 13 residues. The germline V gene encodes CDR1 LGHNT and CDR2 FRNRAP. Here the CDR3 reads CASGLGRAYEQYF. CDR3 in DNA: TGTGCTAGTGGCCTCGGGCGGGCCTACGAGCAGTACTTC.

V usage is TRBV10-3 and J usage is TRBJ2-5, with unresolved D. Deletions cut 4 bases from V and 4 bases from J, with 10 bases between. The CDR3 extends over 13 amino acids. Germline CDR1 is ENHRY and CDR2 is SYGVKD. This CDR3 reads CAISARLGETQYF. For the CDR3, the DNA is TGTGCCATCAGTGCGCGCCTCGGAGAGACCCAGTACTTC.

The chain combines TRBV6-2 or TRBV6-3 with TRBJ1-5; the match to TRBD1 covers 7 bases. CDR3 size: 15 residues. Unmatched junction bases numbered 5, after V lost 2 bases and J lost 4 bases. Germline V gene lookup returns CDR1 MNHEY and CDR2 SVGEGT. In DNA, the CDR3 is TGTGCCAGCAGTTACCAGGGGGATTGGAATCAGCCCCAGCATTTT. Translation gives CASSYQGDWNQPQHF.

The chain has TRBV23-1 and TRBJ2-7; unclear D gene. TRBV23-1 is an open reading frame whose function is uncertain. Trimming left V 3 bases short and J 6 bases short, with 6 bases between. The CDR3 extends over 11 amino acids. The CDR3 sequence: CASSHGREQYF. CDR3 coding DNA: TGCGCCAGCAGTCATGGGCGCGAGCAGTACTTC.

On this clone: The same CDR3 arises from other DNA sequences in this sample as well. The chain joins TRBV4-3 to TRBJ2-3; no reliable D call. Germline CDR1 reads LGHNA; CDR2 reads YSLEER. CDR3 length equals 14 residues. Between the trimmed V and J ends, which lost 0 bases and 3 bases, there was a span of 7 bases. This chain's CDR3 is CASSQDSLTDTQYF. The CDR3 region has the DNA TGCGCCAGCAGCCAAGACTCCCTAACAGATACGCAGTATTTT.